This T cell receptor beta chain originates from a study of T-cell memory formation after mild COVID-19. Overall study context: Clusters of TCRs were largely donor specific.

Trimming removed 2 bases from V and 6 bases from J, with 8 bases in between. This CDR3 contains 12 residues. CDR1 is MNHEY and CDR2 is SVGEGT in the germline V gene. A single record per CDR3 protein comes from TCRdb applying MiXCR to the 5' RACE reads. The repertoire consists of approximately 340,000 distinct CDR3 sequences, with around 13% occurring once and the leading ten covering roughly a fifth. This sequence was found in a man aged 18 to 29 who had mild COVID-19 (a few samples of this study predate the infection). Cell type and time point are not known. Input material: PBMCs or a T cell subset sorted from them (not recorded which). V usage is TRBV6-2 or TRBV6-3 and J usage is TRBJ2-7; maybe TRBD1 (5 bases). CDR3 amino acids: CASSYDRGEQYF. The DNA for the CDR3 is TGTGCCAGCAGTTACGATAGGGGCGAGCAGTACTTC.